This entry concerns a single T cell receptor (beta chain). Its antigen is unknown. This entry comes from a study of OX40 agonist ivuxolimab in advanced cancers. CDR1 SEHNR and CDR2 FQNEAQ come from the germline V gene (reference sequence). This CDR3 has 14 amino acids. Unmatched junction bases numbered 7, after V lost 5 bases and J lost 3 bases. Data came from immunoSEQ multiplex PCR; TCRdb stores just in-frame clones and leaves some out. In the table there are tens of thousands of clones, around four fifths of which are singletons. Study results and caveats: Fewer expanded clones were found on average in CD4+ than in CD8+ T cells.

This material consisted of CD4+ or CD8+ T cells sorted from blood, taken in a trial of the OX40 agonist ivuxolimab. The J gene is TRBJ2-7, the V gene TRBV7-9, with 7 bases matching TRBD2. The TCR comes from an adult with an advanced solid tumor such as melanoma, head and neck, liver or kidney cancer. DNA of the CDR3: TGTGCCAGCAGCCCACGGGAGGTGGACTACGAGCAGTACTTC. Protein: CASSPREVDYEQYF.